These T cell receptor beta chains were read from a single sample in a study of control samples from healthy donors and cancer patients. This table comes from immunoSEQ multiplex PCR, and its TCRdb copy is limited to in-frame clones, with some not included. The sample records about 49,000 clones, around 86% being singletons. Sequencing used PBMCs. The receptor source for this set is a woman aged 45-65 years with lung cancer. The CDR3 runs from the conserved cysteine through the conserved F or W. Each record gives: CDR3 protein, CDR3 DNA, D gene, V gene, J gene, clone size. D genes are given only for firm matches. Some rows have no size entry. The others give once, few or many, or a class for an expanded clone.

CDR3: CASSLRQGASSTGYTF
DNA: TGTGCCAGCAGTCTACGACAGGGGGCCTCATCGACTGGCTACACCTTC
D: TRBD1
V: TRBV2
J: TRBJ1-2
size: once

CDR3: CASSVDRDNYGYTF
DNA: TGTGCCAGCAGTGTGGACAGGGATAACTATGGCTACACCTTC
D: TRBD1
V: TRBV28
J: TRBJ1-2
size: .

CDR3: CASSLVASYEQYF
DNA: TGTGCCAGCAGCTTAGTAGCCTCCTACGAGCAGTACTTC
D: .
V: TRBV7-2
J: TRBJ2-7
size: .

CDR3: CASSFNPWEEQFF
DNA: TGTGCCAGCAGTTTTAACCCTTGGGAAGAGCAGTTCTTC
D: .
V: TRBV28
J: TRBJ2-1
size: .

CDR3: CASSFRDGPYEQYF
DNA: TGTGCCAGCAGTTTCAGGGACGGACCCTACGAGCAGTACTTC
D: .
V: TRBV6-5
J: TRBJ2-7
size: .

CDR3: CASSEPPTDTQYF
DNA: TGTGCCAGCAGTGAACCCCCGACAGATACGCAGTATTTT
D: .
V: TRBV25-1
J: TRBJ2-3
size: .

CDR3: CASGFAGPEANYGYTF
DNA: TGTGCTAGTGGTTTTGCAGGGCCCGAAGCTAACTATGGCTACACCTTC
D: .
V: TRBV12-5
J: TRBJ1-2
size: .

CDR3: CASSLAGGEQYF
DNA: TGCGCCAGCAGCTTGGCAGGGGGAGAGCAGTACTTC
D: TRBD1
V: TRBV5-1
J: TRBJ2-7
size: .

CDR3: CASSQGQHEQYF
DNA: TGTGCCAGCAGCCAAGGGCAACACGAGCAGTACTTC
D: .
V: TRBV3-1/TRBV3-2
J: TRBJ2-7
size: .

CDR3: CASSQSTGPVDEQFF
DNA: TGTGCCAGCAGCCAATCGACAGGGCCGGTCGATGAGCAGTTCTTC
D: TRBD1
V: TRBV14
J: TRBJ2-1
size: .

CDR3: CSARTGGEQYF
DNA: TGCAGTGCTAGGACAGGGGGCGAGCAGTACTTC
D: TRBD1
V: TRBV20-1
J: TRBJ2-7
size: .

CDR3: CASSYRTGAGNEQFF
DNA: TGTGCCAGCAGCTACCGGACAGGGGCCGGCAATGAGCAGTTCTTC
D: TRBD1
V: TRBV7-2
J: TRBJ2-1
size: .

CDR3: CASRGTDYQPQHF
DNA: TGTGCCAGTAGGGGGACCGATTATCAGCCCCAGCATTTT
D: .
V: TRBV19
J: TRBJ1-5
size: .

CDR3: CATSSRLAGGFTDTQYF
DNA: TGTGCCACCAGCTCTAGACTAGCGGGGGGTTTCACAGATACGCAGTATTTT
D: TRBD2
V: TRBV15
J: TRBJ2-3
size: once

CDR3: CASSFTWDRTYMNAEAFF
DNA: TGCGCCAGCAGCTTTACATGGGACAGGACTTACATGAACGCTGAAGCTTTCTTT
D: TRBD1
V: TRBV4-1
J: TRBJ1-1
size: .

CDR3: CASSPNTLSGNTIYF
DNA: TGTGCCAGCTCACCAAACACACTCTCTGGAAACACCATATATTTT
D: .
V: TRBV18
J: TRBJ1-3
size: few

CDR3: CASSESDWAGNTIYF
DNA: TGTGCCAGCAGTGAATCGGATTGGGCGGGAAACACCATATATTTT
D: .
V: TRBV2
J: TRBJ1-3
size: .

CDR3: CATSTGHTEAFF
DNA: TGTGCCACCTCGACAGGGCACACTGAAGCTTTCTTT
D: TRBD1
V: TRBV24-1
J: TRBJ1-1
size: once